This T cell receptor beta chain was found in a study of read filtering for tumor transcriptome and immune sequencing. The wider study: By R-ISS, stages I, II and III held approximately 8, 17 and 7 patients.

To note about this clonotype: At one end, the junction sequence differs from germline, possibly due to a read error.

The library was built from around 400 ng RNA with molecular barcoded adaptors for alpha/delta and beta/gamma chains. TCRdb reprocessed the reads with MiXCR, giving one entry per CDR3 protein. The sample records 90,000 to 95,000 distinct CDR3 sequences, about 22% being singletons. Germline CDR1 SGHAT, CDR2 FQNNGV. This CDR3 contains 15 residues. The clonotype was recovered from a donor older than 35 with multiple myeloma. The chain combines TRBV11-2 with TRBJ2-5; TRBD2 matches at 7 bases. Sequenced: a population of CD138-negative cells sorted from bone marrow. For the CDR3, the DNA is TGTGCCAGCCGCTTCTCGGCGGGGGAGGGAGAGACCCAGTACTTC. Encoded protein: CASRFSAGEGETQYF.